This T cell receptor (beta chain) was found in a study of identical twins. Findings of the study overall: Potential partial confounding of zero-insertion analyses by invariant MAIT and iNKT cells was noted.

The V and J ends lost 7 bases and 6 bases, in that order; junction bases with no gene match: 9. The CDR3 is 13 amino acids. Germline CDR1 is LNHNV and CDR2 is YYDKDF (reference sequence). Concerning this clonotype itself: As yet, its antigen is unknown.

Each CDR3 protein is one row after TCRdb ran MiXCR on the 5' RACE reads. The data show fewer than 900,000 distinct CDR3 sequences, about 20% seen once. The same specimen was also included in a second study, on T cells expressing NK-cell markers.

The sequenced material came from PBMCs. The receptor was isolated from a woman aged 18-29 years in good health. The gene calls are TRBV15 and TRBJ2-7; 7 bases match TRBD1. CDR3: CATNQDRTSEQYF. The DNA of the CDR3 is TGTGCCACCAACCAGGACAGGACGAGCGAGCAGTACTTC.